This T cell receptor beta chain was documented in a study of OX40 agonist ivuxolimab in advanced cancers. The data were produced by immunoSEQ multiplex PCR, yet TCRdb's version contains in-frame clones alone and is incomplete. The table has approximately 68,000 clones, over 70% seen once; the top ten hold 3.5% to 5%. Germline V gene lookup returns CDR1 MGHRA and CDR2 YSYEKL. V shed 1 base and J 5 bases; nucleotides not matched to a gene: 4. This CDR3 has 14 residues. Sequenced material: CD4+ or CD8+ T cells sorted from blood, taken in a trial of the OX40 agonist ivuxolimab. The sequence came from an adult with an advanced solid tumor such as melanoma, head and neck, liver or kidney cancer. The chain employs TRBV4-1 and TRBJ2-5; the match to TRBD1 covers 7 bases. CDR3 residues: CASSQGQGWETQYF. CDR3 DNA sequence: TGCGCCAGCAGCCAAGGACAGGGCTGGGAGACCCAGTACTTC.